Each of the 12 T cell receptor beta chains below was sequenced from the same sample in a study of blood T cell repertoires in COVID-19. TCRdb's copy holds only in-frame clones and misses some; the assay was immunoSEQ multiplex PCR. The sample shows about 290,000 clones, about nine tenths of them seen only once. Source material: peripheral blood. The receptors come from a woman younger than 45 with active or convalescent COVID-19.

The chain recombines TRBV6-2 or TRBV6-3 with TRBJ1-5; 11 bases align to TRBD1. Germline V CDR1 and CDR2: MNHEY, SVGEGT. The CDR3 consists of 16 residues. Trimming took 5 bases from V and 3 from J; bases not matched to a gene: 6. The CDR3 coding sequence is TGTGCCAGCAGTCGTCGGACAGGGGGCGTCAATCAGCCCCAGCATTTT. Its protein product is CASSRRTGGVNQPQHF.

The chain links TRBV11-2 to TRBJ2-7; 16 nucleotides agree with TRBD2. The CDR3 consists of 17 residues. The germline V gene has CDR1 SGHAT and CDR2 FQNNGV. Germline trimming cut 4 bases from V and 7 bases from J; bases unmatched to any gene: 10. In DNA form, the CDR3 reads TGTGCCAGCAGCTCCGGGACTAGCGGGGGGGCCCCGCGGGAGCAGTACTTC. It codes for CASSSGTSGGAPREQYF.

This clone was recorded only once. V and J are TRBV27 and TRBJ2-7; weak D call: TRBD1 (7 bases). This CDR3 has 14 residues. Trimming removed 6 bases at V and 0 bases at J, with 12 bases between. Germline V gene sequence: CDR1 MNHEY, CDR2 SMNVEV (reference sequence). CDR3 DNA: TGTGCCAGCAGCCCCAGGGGGGACTCCTACGAGCAGTACTTC. This translates into CASSPRGDSYEQYF.

This chain uses TRBV6-5 with TRBJ1-4; unclear D gene. The ends were cut back, 8 bases at V and 8 bases at J, with 18 bases in the middle. CDR1 MNHEY and CDR2 SVGAGI come from the germline V gene. The CDR3 runs 14 residues. The CDR3 nucleotides are TGTGCCAGCCGGGAGGGCCATGGGCGGGAAAAACTGTTTTTT. It codes for CASREGHGREKLFF.

J is TRBJ1-1 and V is TRBV7-3; 9 nucleotides agree with TRBD1. Looked up from germline, CDR1 is SGHTA and CDR2 is FQGTGA. V shed 5 bases, J shed 4 bases, and the junction held 5 bases outside the gene matches. The CDR3 has 14 amino acids. The CDR3 loop is CASSLGTGPTEAFF. The CDR3, as DNA: TGTGCCAGCAGCCTGGGGACAGGGCCCACTGAAGCTTTCTTT.

The J gene is TRBJ2-1, the V gene TRBV6-1; possibly TRBD2 for D (5 bases). V gave up 1 base and J gave up 5 bases, with 12 bases separating them. There are 15 residues in the CDR3. Germline CDR1 MNHNS, CDR2 SASEGT. The CDR3 spells CASSEGRIGHNEQFF. CDR3 nucleotides: TGTGCCAGCAGTGAAGGGAGGATTGGGCACAATGAGCAGTTCTTC.

The chain combines TRBV11-2 with TRBJ2-7, with D perhaps TRBD2 (5 bases). Trimming took 3 bases from V and 2 from J, leaving 11 bases between them. Germline V gives CDR1 SGHAT, CDR2 FQNNGV. The CDR3 has 14 residues. The CDR3 coding sequence is TGTGCCAGCAGCTTCCTGGCGGGCCCCTACGAGCAGTACTTC. Residues: CASSFLAGPYEQYF.

CDR3 nucleotide sequence: TGTGCCAGCAGCTTAAGGGGATTGACAGTGCCCGTAGATACGCAGTATTTT. Protein product: CASSLRGLTVPVDTQYF. This chain links TRBV7-3 with TRBJ2-3; tentative D call: TRBD1 (5 bases). The V and J ends lost 1 base and 5 bases respectively, with 19 bases between them. The CDR3 is 17 amino acids. From germline, CDR1 is SGHTA and CDR2 FQGTGA.

V is TRBV6-2 or TRBV6-3 and J is TRBJ2-1; 8 bases are shared with TRBD1. The trim removed 7 bases at V and 4 bases at J, leaving 9 bases unmatched. The CDR3 covers 15 residues. Germline values: CDR1 MNHEY, CDR2 SVGEGT. The CDR3 coding sequence is TGTGCCAGCACCCCACGGGGGACAGGTTACAATGAGCAGTTCTTC. This encodes CASTPRGTGYNEQFF.

The V and J genes are TRBV19 and TRBJ1-1; a weak D match, TRBD1 (6 bases). This CDR3 is 14 amino acids long. V lost 4 bases and J 5 bases, leaving 14 bases between the germline ends. The germline V gene encodes CDR1 LNHDA and CDR2 SQIVND (reference sequence). CDR3 DNA sequence: TGTGCCAGTAGTACCCGGGGGGGCCAGACTGAAGCTTTCTTT. Translating it yields CASSTRGGQTEAFF.

The J gene is TRBJ1-5, the V gene TRBV6-5; D may be TRBD1 (5 bases). Germline loops: CDR1 MNHEY, CDR2 SVGAGI. This CDR3 has 13 amino acids. Trimming took off 8 bases at V and 4 bases at J, with 12 bases between the two ends. The CDR3 DNA reads as TGTGCCAGCGGGGGGGAGCTAAATCAGCCCCAGCATTTT. Amino acid sequence: CASGGELNQPQHF.

The V gene is TRBV9, the J gene TRBJ2-7; D is possibly TRBD2 (6 bases). The CDR3 consists of 15 residues. Trimming took off 0 bases at V and 9 bases at J, with 19 bases between the two ends. Germline loops: CDR1 SGDLS, CDR2 YYNGEE. The CDR3 nucleotides are TGTGCCAGCAGCGTAGATGGCTACGGGGGTGAAGTGCAGTACTTC. It encodes CASSVDGYGGEVQYF.